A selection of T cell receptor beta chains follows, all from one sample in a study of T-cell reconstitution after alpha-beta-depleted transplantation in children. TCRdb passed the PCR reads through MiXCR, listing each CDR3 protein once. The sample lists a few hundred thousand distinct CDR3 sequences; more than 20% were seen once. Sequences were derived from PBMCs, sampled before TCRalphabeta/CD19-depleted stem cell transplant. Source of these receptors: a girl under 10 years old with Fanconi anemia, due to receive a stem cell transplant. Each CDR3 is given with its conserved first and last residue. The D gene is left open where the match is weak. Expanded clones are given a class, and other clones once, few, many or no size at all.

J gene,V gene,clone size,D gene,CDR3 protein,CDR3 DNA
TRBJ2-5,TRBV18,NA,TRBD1,CASSSGQFEETQYF,TGTGCCAGCTCATCGGGACAGTTTGAAGAGACCCAGTACTTC
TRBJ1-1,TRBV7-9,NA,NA,CASSPTGGRVAFF,TGTGCCAGCAGCCCAACAGGTGGGAGGGTAGCTTTCTTT
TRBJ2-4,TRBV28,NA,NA,CASSPTDREGVAKNIQYF,TGTGCCAGCAGTCCCACCGACAGGGAGGGGGTAGCCAAAAACATTCAGTACTTC
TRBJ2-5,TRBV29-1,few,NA,CSVDGEKETQYF,TGCAGCGTTGATGGGGAAAAAGAGACCCAGTACTTC
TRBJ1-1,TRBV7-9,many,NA,CASSFTSPEAFF,TGTGCCAGCAGCTTTACGAGCCCTGAAGCTTTCTTT
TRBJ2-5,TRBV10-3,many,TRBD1,CAISRDRGQETQYF,TGTGCCATCAGTCGGGACAGGGGGCAAGAGACCCAGTACTTC
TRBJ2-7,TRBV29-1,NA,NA,CSVRTFEQYF,TGCAGCGTTCGGACATTCGAGCAGTACTTC
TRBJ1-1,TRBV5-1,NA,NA,CASSFYGGNTEAFF,TGCGCCAGCAGCTTTTACGGAGGGAACACTGAAGCTTTCTTT
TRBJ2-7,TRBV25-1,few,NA,CASSVVTRWYF,TGTGCCAGCAGTGTGGTAACACGGTGGTACTTC
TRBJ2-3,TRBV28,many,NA,CASSSDRYTDTQYF,TGTGCCAGCAGTTCGGACCGCTACACAGATACGCAGTATTTT
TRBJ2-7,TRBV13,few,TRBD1,CASSPDRDPYEQYF,TGTGCCAGCAGCCCGGACAGGGACCCCTACGAGCAGTACTTC
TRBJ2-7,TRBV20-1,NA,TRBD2,CSARKAGGPREQYF,TGCAGTGCTAGAAAAGCGGGAGGGCCGAGGGAGCAGTACTTC
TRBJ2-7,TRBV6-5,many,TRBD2,CASSLMGLGRVYEQYF,TGTGCCAGCAGTTTAATGGGACTAGGCAGGGTCTACGAGCAGTACTTC
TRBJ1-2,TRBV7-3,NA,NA,CASSHAAFYGYTF,TGTGCCAGCAGCCATGCAGCATTCTATGGCTACACCTTC
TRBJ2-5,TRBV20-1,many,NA,CSASQFQETQYF,TGCAGTGCTAGCCAGTTCCAAGAGACCCAGTACTTC
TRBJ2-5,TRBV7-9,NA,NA,CASSSWDSGETQYF,TGTGCCAGCAGCTCCTGGGACAGCGGGGAGACCCAGTACTTC
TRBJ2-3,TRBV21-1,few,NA,CASSFQPGPFTDTQYF,TGTGCCAGCAGCTTCCAACCGGGACCTTTCACAGATACGCAGTATTTT
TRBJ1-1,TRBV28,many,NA,CASSLWGNTEAFF,TGTGCCAGCAGTTTATGGGGTAACACTGAAGCTTTCTTT
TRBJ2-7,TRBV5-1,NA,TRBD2,CASSLLAGASYEQYF,TGCGCCAGCAGCCTGCTAGCGGGTGCGTCCTACGAGCAGTACTTC
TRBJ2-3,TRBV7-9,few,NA,CASSPVVMKDTQYF,TGTGCCAGCAGCCCGGTGGTGATGAAAGATACGCAGTATTTT
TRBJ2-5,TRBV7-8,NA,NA,CASSHSKPYRETQYF,TGTGCCAGCAGCCATTCCAAGCCGTACCGAGAGACCCAGTACTTC
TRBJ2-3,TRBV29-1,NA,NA,CSGRDRTDTQYF,TGCAGCGGGAGGGACCGCACAGATACGCAGTATTTT
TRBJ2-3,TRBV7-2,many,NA,CATSPVVGFGTDTQYF,TGTGCCACCAGCCCTGTAGTGGGATTTGGCACAGATACGCAGTATTTT
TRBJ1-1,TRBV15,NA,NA,CATSRDISGTEAFF,TGTGCCACCAGCAGAGATATAAGCGGTACTGAAGCTTTCTTT
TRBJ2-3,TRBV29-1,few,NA,CSVDGGLFTDTQYF,TGCAGCGTTGATGGGGGGCTCTTCACAGATACGCAGTATTTT
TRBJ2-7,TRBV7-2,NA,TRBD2,CASTRDYQNYEQYF,TGTGCCAGCACTAGGGACTATCAGAACTACGAGCAGTACTTC
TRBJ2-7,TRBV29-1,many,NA,CSVDGGSYEQYF,TGCAGCGTTGATGGCGGGTCCTACGAGCAGTACTTC
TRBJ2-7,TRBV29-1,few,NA,CSVGHGSSYEQYF,TGCAGCGTTGGGCACGGGAGCTCCTACGAGCAGTACTTC
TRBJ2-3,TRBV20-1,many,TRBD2,CSARSLAGPTDTQYF,TGCAGTGCTAGGTCCCTAGCGGGCCCCACAGATACGCAGTATTTT
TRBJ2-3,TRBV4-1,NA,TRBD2,CASSQGPSGLVDDTQYF,TGCGCCAGCAGCCAAGGTCCTTCGGGACTAGTCGACGATACGCAGTATTTT
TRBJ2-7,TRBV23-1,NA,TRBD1,CASSQSYRGSYEQYF,TGCGCCAGCAGTCAATCGTACAGGGGATCCTACGAGCAGTACTTC
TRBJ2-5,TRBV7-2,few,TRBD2,CASSSVVAGETQYF,TGTGCCAGCAGCTCCGTGGTAGCGGGAGAGACCCAGTACTTC
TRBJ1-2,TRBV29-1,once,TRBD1,CSVGPATGGNGYTF,TGCAGCGTTGGCCCGGCGACAGGGGGTAATGGCTACACCTTC
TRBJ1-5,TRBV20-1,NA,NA,CSARDRRPTQPQHF,TGCAGTGCTAGAGATCGTCGTCCGACTCAGCCCCAGCATTTT
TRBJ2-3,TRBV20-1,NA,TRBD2,CSAGTSGLYTQYF,TGCAGTGCCGGGACTAGCGGGCTATATACGCAGTATTTT
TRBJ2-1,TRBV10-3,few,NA,CAIREGGGTWEQFF,TGTGCCATCAGGGAGGGAGGAGGCACGTGGGAGCAGTTCTTC
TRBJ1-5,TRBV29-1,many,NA,CSAGTQNQPQHF,TGCAGCGCAGGGACGCAGAATCAGCCCCAGCATTTT
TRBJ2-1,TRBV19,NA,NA,CASSPGPDGNEQFF,TGTGCCAGTTCACCGGGACCGGACGGCAATGAGCAGTTCTTC
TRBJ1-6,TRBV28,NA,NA,CASSPPDTYNSPLHF,TGTGCCAGCAGTCCCCCGGACACTTATAATTCACCCCTCCACTTT
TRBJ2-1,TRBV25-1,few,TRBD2,CASSVLAAADHNEQFF,TGTGCCAGCAGTGTCCTAGCGGCCGCCGACCACAATGAGCAGTTCTTC
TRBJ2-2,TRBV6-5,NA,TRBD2,CASSYQSGRAPGELFF,TGTGCCAGCAGTTACCAAAGCGGGAGGGCCCCCGGGGAGCTGTTTTTT
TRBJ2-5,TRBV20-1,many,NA,CSATPSEETQYF,TGCAGTGCCACGCCATCGGAAGAGACCCAGTACTTC
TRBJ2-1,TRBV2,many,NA,CASTNRNEQFF,TGTGCCAGCACCAACCGGAATGAGCAGTTCTTC
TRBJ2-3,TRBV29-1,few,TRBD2,CSTSGGADTQYF,TGCAGCACTAGCGGGGGGGCAGATACGCAGTATTTT
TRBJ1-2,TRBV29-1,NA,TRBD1,CSVEDRGISGTNYGYTF,TGCAGCGTTGAAGACAGGGGGATTTCAGGAACTAACTATGGCTACACCTTC
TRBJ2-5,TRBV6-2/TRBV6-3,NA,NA,CASTFGLTETQYF,TGTGCCAGTACCTTTGGGCTGACAGAGACCCAGTACTTC
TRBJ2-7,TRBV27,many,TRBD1,CASSLRPTGTASYEQYF,TGTGCCAGCAGTTTACGCCCCACCGGGACAGCCTCCTACGAGCAGTACTTC
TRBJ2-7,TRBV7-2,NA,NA,CASSSKYYEQYF,TGTGCCAGCAGCTCCAAATACTACGAGCAGTACTTC
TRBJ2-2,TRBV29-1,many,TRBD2,CSVAGLAGAAGELFF,TGCAGCGTTGCGGGACTAGCGGGAGCTGCCGGGGAGCTGTTTTTT
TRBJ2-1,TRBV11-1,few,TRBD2,CASSLEGLAENEQFF,TGTGCCAGCAGCTTAGAAGGACTAGCTGAGAATGAGCAGTTCTTC
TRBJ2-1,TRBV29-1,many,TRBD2,CSATGLAGGLNEQFF,TGCAGCGCAACGGGACTAGCGGGAGGTCTGAATGAGCAGTTCTTC
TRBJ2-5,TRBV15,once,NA,CATSRAVRNQETQYF,TGTGCCACCAGCAGAGCTGTCCGGAACCAAGAGACCCAGTACTTC
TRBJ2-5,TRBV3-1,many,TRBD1,CASSQVGTVAETQYF,TGTGCCAGCAGCCAAGTTGGGACAGTTGCGGAGACCCAGTACTTC